This entry concerns a single TCR beta chain. The target antigen is unknown. This sample was taken from a study of cytomegalovirus exposure and HLA in healthy donors. Overall study findings and caveats: Most of the TCR beta V segments (in an earlier analysis) were productive either about 87% or about 30% of the time. In a later analysis, DRB1 alleles had the most associated TCRs; HLA-C alleles the fewest. Sequence variants that were highly shared formed a cluster that was likely a sequencing artifact.

Germline V gene sequence: CDR1 MNHEY, CDR2 SVGAGI. The ends were cut back, 6 bases at V and 4 bases at J, with 15 bases in the middle. The CDR3 has 14 amino acids. Researchers ran the PCR with 60 Vbeta and 13 Jbeta primers. How the authors handled the data: Later analysis identified tens of millions of unique TCR beta chains, 9 million to 12 million shared. Data came from immunoSEQ multiplex PCR; TCRdb stores just in-frame clones and leaves some out. The V and J calls and clone size come from that table; D and trimming were worked out from the DNA. The sample holds 110,000 or so clones, 70% to 75% seen once.

The sequencing sample was made of PBMCs. The chain carries TRBV6-5 and TRBJ1-1; maybe TRBD1 (5 bases). This receptor was obtained from a man aged 40-49 years in good health and CMV-seronegative. The DNA of the CDR3 is TGTGCCAGCAGCTACGACGGGGGAGGCACTGAAGCTTTCTTT. This codes for CASSYDGGGTEAFF.